Following are 16 T cell receptor beta chains from one sample sequenced in a study of tumor and adjacent non-tumor tissue in lung cancer. This sample's RNA came from whole unsorted tissue. The normal lung tissue was taken more than 3 cm from the tumor edge. The library came from three nested PCR rounds adapted from ARM-PCR protocols. TCRdb reprocessed the multiplex PCR reads with MiXCR, giving one entry per CDR3 protein. Of 60,000 to 70,000 distinct CDR3 sequences in the sample, around 82% were seen once. Input material: distant non-tumor lung tissue. These TCRs come from a man in his 60s with non-small cell lung cancer.

Details on this clonotype: One end of the junction fails to match germline, which may point to a read error. V usage is TRBV20-1 and J usage is TRBJ1-5; D unclear. This CDR3 region has 15 residues. Germline V gives CDR1 DFQATT, CDR2 SNEGSKA (reference sequence). CDR3 nucleotides: TGCACTGCTAGACCCTTCGACGGGGTGATCCAGCCCCAGCATTTT. This translates into CTARPFDGVIQPQHF.

The CDR3 DNA sequence: TGTGCCAGCAGTTTGGGGACAGGGGAAGCTTTCTTT. This translates into CASSLGTGEAFF. The chain has TRBV12-3 or TRBV12-4 and TRBJ1-1; 9 nucleotides align to TRBD1. The length of the CDR3 is 12 residues. After removal of 3 bases from V and 8 bases from J, the junction contained 1 base not matched to a gene.

Turning to this clonotype: One junction end does not reproduce the germline sequence, and a read error may be involved. The chain is built from TRBV5-6 and TRBJ2-4; no clear D. The CDR3 runs 13 residues. Germline values: CDR1 SGHDT, CDR2 YYEEEE. The CDR3 coding sequence is TGTGCCGGCAGCTTCCGAGACGTCGACGTTCAGTACTTC. Its translation: CAGSFRDVDVQYF.

The chain carries TRBV14 and TRBJ2-5, with 13 bases fitting TRBD2. CDR3 length: 16 residues. The V and J ends lost 4 bases and 8 bases, in that order; junction bases with no gene match: 10. Germline-derived CDR1 and CDR2 are SGHDN and FVKESK. CDR3 in DNA: TGTGCCAGCAGCCGCTGGACTAGCGGGAGACAAGGAACCCAGTACTTC. Translation gives CASSRWTSGRQGTQYF. Looking up the rest from reference TRBV14 and TRBJ2-5 gives the full variable domain: EAGVTQFPSHSVIEKGQTVTLRCDPISGHDNLYWYRRVMGKEIKFLLHFVKESKQDESGMPNNRFLAERTGGTYSTLKVQPAELEDSGVYFCASSRWTSGRQGTQYFGPGTRLLVL.

This clonotype was seen repeatedly, ten times or more. The chain uses TRBV20-1 and TRBJ2-1, with 9 bases matching TRBD2. There are 14 residues in the CDR3. From germline, CDR1 is DFQATT and CDR2 SNEGSKA (reference sequence). V shed 6 bases, J shed 4 bases, and the junction held 7 bases outside the gene matches. The CDR3 DNA reads as TGCAGTGCAACCGGGACTAGCCGATACAATGAGCAGTTCTTC. Its protein product is CSATGTSRYNEQFF.

This clonotype was seen just once. The junction does not match germline at one end; this may be a read error. The V gene is TRBV29-1, the J gene TRBJ1-1; D unresolved. Germline lookup yields CDR1 SQVTM and CDR2 ANQGSEA. The length of the CDR3 is 12 residues. The CDR3 sequence: CSVEGTNTETFF. The CDR3 bases are TGCAGCGTTGAAGGAACGAACACTGAAACTTTCTTT.

With respect to this clonotype: As the CDR3 is not closed by the conserved phenylalanine or tryptophan, this likely results from a read error. The chain recombines TRBV24-1 with TRBJ2-1; TRBD2 matches at 10 bases. The CDR3 consists of 16 residues. Germline V gives CDR1 KGHDR, CDR2 SFDVKD. V shed 4 bases, J shed 7 bases, and the junction held 9 bases outside the gene matches. The CDR3 coding sequence is TGTGCCACCAGTGACGCGGCTAGCGGGAGTGTTAATGAGCAGTTCTTG. It is translated as CATSDAASGSVNEQFL.

A word on this clonotype: One junction end does not reproduce the germline sequence, and a read error may be involved. The chain uses TRBV4-1 and TRBJ1-2; weak D call: TRBD1 (5 bases). Germline V gene sequence: CDR1 MGHRA, CDR2 YSYEKL. The CDR3 is made up of 15 amino acids. The CDR3 region has the DNA TGTGCCAGCAGCCCCACGCAGGGTAACTACCATGGCTACACCTTC. Translated, it gives CASSPTQGNYHGYTF.

On this clonotype itself: A junction boundary mismatches the germline segment, possibly from a read error. This chain joins TRBV10-3 and TRBJ1-5; 10 nucleotides align to TRBD1. Germline V gene data show CDR1 as ENHRY and CDR2 as SYGVKD. The CDR3 is 14 amino acids. CDR3 amino acids: CAIRSDRGDQPKRF. For the CDR3, the DNA is TGTGCCATCAGGTCGGACAGGGGGGATCAGCCCAAGCGTTTT.

V is TRBV13 and J is TRBJ1-4, with unresolved D. With 4 bases removed from V and 4 bases from J, the gap between germline ends came to 10 bases. The germline gives CDR1 PRHDT, CDR2 FYEKMQ (reference sequence). This CDR3 comprises 14 residues. The CDR3 nucleotides are TGTGCCAGCAGCTCTGGACGGATTAATGAAAAACTGTTTTTT. Encoded protein: CASSSGRINEKLFF.

This chain joins TRBV7-6 and TRBJ2-1, with 9 bases that match TRBD2. Germline lookup yields CDR1 SGHVS and CDR2 FNYEAQ. Germline trimming cut 6 bases from V and 0 bases from J; bases unmatched to any gene: 9. The CDR3 has 17 amino acids. This CDR3 reads CASSSPGTSSSYNEQFF. As DNA, the CDR3 is TGTGCCAGCAGTTCACCCGGGACTAGCAGCTCCTACAATGAGCAGTTCTTC.

This clonotype was counted a few times. The junction departs from the called germline gene at one end, perhaps through a read error. The DNA for the CDR3 is TGCAGCGTTTTAACGGGTGGGTCGGGAGATATGCAGTATTTT. Its translation: CSVLTGGSGDMQYF. The chain employs TRBV29-1 and TRBJ2-3; TRBD2 is a possible D gene (6 bases). The CDR3 loop spans 14 amino acids. Germline CDR1 SQVTM, CDR2 ANQGSEA.

The rearrangement links TRBV5-6 to TRBJ1-6; no clear D gene. The CDR3 contains 15 residues. The V gene lost 1 base and the J gene lost 8 bases, with 13 bases spanning the gap. The germline CDR1 and CDR2 sequences are SGHDT and YYEEEE. CDR3 loop: CASSLRQGNDSPLHF. DNA for the CDR3: TGTGCCAGCAGCTTGAGGCAAGGGAATGATTCACCCCTCCACTTT.

With respect to this clonotype: Since a much larger clone is just one base distant, this may be a read error. The rearrangement links TRBV11-2 to TRBJ2-2; D is perhaps TRBD1 (5 bases). V lost 2 bases, J lost 3 bases, and 10 bases lay in between. The CDR3 runs 15 residues. Germline assignment: CDR1 SGHAT and CDR2 FQNNGV. The CDR3 loop is CASSLIRVDTGELFF. CDR3 DNA: TGTGCCAGCAGCTTAATCAGGGTTGACACCGGGGAGCTGTTTTTT.

This clonotype appeared a few times. A much larger clone differs by one base, so this may be a read error. The V call is TRBV14, the J call TRBJ2-3, with TRBD2 as a possible D gene (6 bases). Germline CDR1 SGHDN, CDR2 FVKESK. The CDR3 sequence is 15 residues long. CDR3 sequence (DNA): TGTGTCAGCAGCCAAGCGCGGGGAGGCACAGATACGCAGTATTTT. Translation gives CVSSQARGGTDTQYF.

As concerns this clonotype: This sequence may be a read error, since a much larger clone differs from it by one base. The genes are TRBV2 and TRBJ2-7; D not certain. The CDR3 spans 13 residues. Germline V gene lookup returns CDR1 SNHLY and CDR2 FYNNEI. Trimming pared 7 bases from V and 7 bases from J, leaving 17 bases between. CDR3 in amino acids: CASIESPGAEQYF. CDR3 nucleotides: TGTGCCAGCATTGAGAGCCCGGGTGCGGAGCAGTACTTC.